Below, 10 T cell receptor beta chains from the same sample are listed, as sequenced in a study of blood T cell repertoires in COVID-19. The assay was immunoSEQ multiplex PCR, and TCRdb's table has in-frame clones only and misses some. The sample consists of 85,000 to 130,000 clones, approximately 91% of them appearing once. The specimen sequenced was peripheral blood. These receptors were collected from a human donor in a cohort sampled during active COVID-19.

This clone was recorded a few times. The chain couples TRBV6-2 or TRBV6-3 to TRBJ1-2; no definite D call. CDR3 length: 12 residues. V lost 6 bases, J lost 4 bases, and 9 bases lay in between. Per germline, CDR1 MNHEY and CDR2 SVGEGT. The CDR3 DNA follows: TGTGCCAGCAGCCCGGCCATCTATGGCTACACCTTC. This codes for CASSPAIYGYTF.

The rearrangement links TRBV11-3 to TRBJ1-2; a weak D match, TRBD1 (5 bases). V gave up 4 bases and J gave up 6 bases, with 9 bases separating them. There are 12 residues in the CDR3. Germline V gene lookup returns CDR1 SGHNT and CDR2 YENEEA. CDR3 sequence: CASSSPTDGYTF. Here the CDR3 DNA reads TGTGCCAGCAGCTCCCCGACAGATGGCTACACCTTC.

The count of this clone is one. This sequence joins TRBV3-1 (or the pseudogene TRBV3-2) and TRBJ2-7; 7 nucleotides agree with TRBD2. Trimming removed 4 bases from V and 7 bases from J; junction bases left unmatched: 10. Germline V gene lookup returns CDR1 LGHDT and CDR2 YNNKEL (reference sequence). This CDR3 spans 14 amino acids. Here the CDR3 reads CASSPGTIVEEQYF. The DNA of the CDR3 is TGTGCCAGCAGCCCCGGGACTATCGTTGAGGAGCAGTACTTC.

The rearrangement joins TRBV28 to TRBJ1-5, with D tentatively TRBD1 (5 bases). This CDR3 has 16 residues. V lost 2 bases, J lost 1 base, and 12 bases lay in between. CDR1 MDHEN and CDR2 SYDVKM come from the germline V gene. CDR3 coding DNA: TGTGCCAGCAGTTTAAGACCTCAGGGAAGCAATCAGCCCCAGCATTTT. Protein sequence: CASSLRPQGSNQPQHF.

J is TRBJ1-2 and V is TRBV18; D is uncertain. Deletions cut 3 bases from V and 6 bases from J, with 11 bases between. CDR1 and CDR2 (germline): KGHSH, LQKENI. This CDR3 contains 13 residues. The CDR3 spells CASSPPGNDGYTF. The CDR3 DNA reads TGTGCCAGCTCACCGCCGGGAAATGATGGCTACACCTTC. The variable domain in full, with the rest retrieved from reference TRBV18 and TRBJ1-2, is NAGVMQNPRHLVRRRGQEARLRCSPMKGHSHVYWYRQLPEEGLKFMVYLQKENIIDESGMPKERFSAEFPKEGPSILRIQQVVRGDSAAYFCASSPPGNDGYTFGSGTRLTVV.

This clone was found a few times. CDR3 bases: TGTGCCTGGAGTGGTACAAGCAATGAGCAGTTCTTC. Protein: CAWSGTSNEQFF. The rearrangement joins TRBV30 to TRBJ2-1; no reliable D call. CDR3 size: 12 residues. Germline V gene lookup returns CDR1 GTSNPN and CDR2 SVGIG (reference sequence). The germline V and J ends were trimmed by 1 base and 6 bases, with 7 bases remaining between them.

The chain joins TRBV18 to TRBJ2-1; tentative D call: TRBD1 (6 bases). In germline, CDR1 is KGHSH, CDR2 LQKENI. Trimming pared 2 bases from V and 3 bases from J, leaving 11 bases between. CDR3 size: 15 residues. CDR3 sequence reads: CASSPNSGHYNEQFF. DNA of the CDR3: TGTGCCAGCTCACCAAATTCGGGACACTACAATGAGCAGTTCTTC.

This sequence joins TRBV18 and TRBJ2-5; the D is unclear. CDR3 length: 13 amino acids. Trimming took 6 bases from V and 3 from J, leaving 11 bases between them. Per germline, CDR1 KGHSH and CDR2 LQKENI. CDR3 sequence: CASSRNVEETQYF. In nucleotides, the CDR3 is TGTGCCAGCTCGCGTAACGTGGAAGAGACCCAGTACTTC.

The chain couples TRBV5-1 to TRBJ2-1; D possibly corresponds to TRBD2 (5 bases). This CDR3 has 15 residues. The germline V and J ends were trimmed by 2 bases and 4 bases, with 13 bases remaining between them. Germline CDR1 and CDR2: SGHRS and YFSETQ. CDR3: CASSFPGSGYNEQFF. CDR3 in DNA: TGCGCCAGCAGCTTCCCGGGGTCGGGGTACAATGAGCAGTTCTTC.

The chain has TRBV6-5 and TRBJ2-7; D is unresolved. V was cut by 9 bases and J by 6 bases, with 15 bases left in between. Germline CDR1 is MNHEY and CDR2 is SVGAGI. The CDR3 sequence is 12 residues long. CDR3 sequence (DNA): TGTGCCAGTTTGCGGCAGTTGGGCGAGCAGTACTTC. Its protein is CASLRQLGEQYF.